This T cell receptor (beta chain) originates from a study of blood T cell repertoires in COVID-19. Across the whole study: COVID-19 samples from acute and convalescent phases originated in the United States, Italy and Spain. The analysed material was cDNA or gDNA that came from T cells, B-cell-depleted T cells, or PBMCs.

A note on this clone: Relative to the germline gene, one junction end is altered; a read error may explain this.

The CDR3 spans 15 residues. Germline values: CDR1 MNHNS, CDR2 SASEGT. The authors' processing: Estimates of nucleated cell counts were drawn from the amplification of reference gene primers. Libraries were prepared by immunoSEQ multiplex PCR; TCRdb keeps only in-frame clonotypes and omits some of them. The DNA was the basis for D and trimming; V, J and clone size are from that table. The table lists tens of thousands of clones, less than 90% of them singletons. V gene TRBV6-1 combines with J gene TRBJ1-6; possibly TRBD1 for D (6 bases). This TCR was recovered from a woman older than 75 with acute or convalescent COVID-19. Sequencing used peripheral blood. In DNA, the CDR3 is TGTGCCAGCAGTGACAGGGGATCCTTTAATTCACCCCTCCACTTT. Translating it yields CASSDRGSFNSPLHF.